The sequence of this TCR beta chain was determined in a study of control samples from healthy donors and cancer patients. Profiled with immunoSEQ multiplex PCR; TCRdb holds only in-frame clones, not every one. Among nearly 55,000 clones listed, nearly 96% were seen once. This clone was found once. The clonotype comes from a woman between 25 and 40 years old in good health. The sample consisted of blood.

The CDR3 sequence: CASSLDPSYGYTF. The CDR3 DNA reads as TGTGCCAGCAGCTTAGACCCTTCCTATGGCTACACCTTC. V gene TRBV13 combines with J gene TRBJ1-2; no definite D call. CDR3 length: 13 residues. Deletions cut 1 base from V and 4 bases from J, with 7 bases between. Germline CDR1 PRHDT, CDR2 FYEKMQ (reference sequence).